This TCR beta chain was sequenced for a study of early T cells in non-severe SARS-CoV-2 infection. Study details: Sequencing of bulk RNA from unsorted whole blood was done, without chain pairing.

The CDR3 contains 13 residues. Trimming pared 3 bases from V and 2 bases from J, leaving 10 bases between. Germline lookup yields CDR1 SQVTM and CDR2 ANQGSEA. Study observations and caveats: VDJdb matching favored anti-spike CD8 responses, missing private and CD4 specificities.

Unique molecular identifiers (one per individual cDNA molecule) were attached. TCRdb recomputed calls from the 5' RACE reads with MiXCR, one row per CDR3 protein. The data contain roughly 58,000 distinct CDR3 sequences, approximately 6% of them singletons. Regarding this clonotype: Its antigen remains unknown.

The sequence was collected from an adult who was a healthcare worker with PCR-confirmed SARS-CoV-2 infection or an uninfected control (not recorded which). V is TRBV29-1 and J is TRBJ1-2; no clear D gene. The sequencing input was whole blood. CDR3 coding DNA: TGCAGCGTTGACTCGAACGGAAACTATGGCTACACCTTC. Amino acids: CSVDSNGNYGYTF.